Below, 22 T cell receptor beta chains from the same sample are listed, as sequenced in a study of cytomegalovirus exposure and HLA in healthy donors. This PCR relied on a set of 60 Vbeta primers and 13 Jbeta primers. The table came from immunoSEQ multiplex PCR; TCRdb's copy has only in-frame clones and leaves some out. This sample carries tens of thousands of clones, with approximately 7% going to the ten biggest clones. Specimen: PBMCs. The receptors originated from a woman aged 40 to 50 in good health and CMV-seronegative.

The gene calls are TRBV9 and TRBJ1-2, with 8 bases lining up with TRBD1. The length of the CDR3 is 18 residues. V was pared by 5 bases and J by 1 base, with 16 bases of the junction left unmatched. CDR1 and CDR2 (germline): SGDLS, YYNGEE. In DNA, the CDR3 is TGTGCCAGCAGGCATGACAGGGGCTTACAAGACGATAACTATGGCTACACCTTC. This gives the protein CASRHDRGLQDDNYGYTF. The full variable domain, completed using reference TRBV9 and TRBJ1-2, is DSGVTQTPKHLITATGQRVTLRCSPRSGDLSVYWYQQSLDQGLQFLIQYYNGEERAKGNILERFSAQQFPDLHSELNLSSLELGDSALYFCASRHDRGLQDDNYGYTFGSGTRLTVV.

The V gene is TRBV25-1, the J gene TRBJ1-2; TRBD1 is a possible D gene (6 bases). Germline CDR1 MGHDK, CDR2 SYGVNS. V was clipped by 3 bases and J by 4 bases, with 18 bases between them. CDR3 length equals 16 residues. CDR3 sequence reads: CASSDGGGARLYGYTF. The CDR3 DNA reads TGTGCCAGCAGTGATGGAGGGGGGGCGAGGCTCTATGGCTACACCTTC.

The V and J genes are TRBV7-3 and TRBJ2-3; TRBD2 matches at 8 bases. The CDR3 covers 14 residues. Germline CDR1 and CDR2: SGHTA and FQGTGA. The ends lost 3 bases at V and 3 bases at J; junction bases unmatched: 2. The CDR3 nucleotides are TGTGCCAGCAGCTTCCGGGGGGGGACAGATACGCAGTATTTT. Translating it yields CASSFRGGTDTQYF.

The chain recombines TRBV7-9 with TRBJ2-7; D perhaps matches TRBD1 (5 bases). V was cut by 3 bases and J by 5 bases, with 11 bases left in between. Germline assignment: CDR1 SEHNR and CDR2 FQNEAQ (reference sequence). The CDR3 is 13 residues long. The CDR3 reads CASSFAGKNEQYF. The CDR3 DNA is TGTGCCAGCAGCTTTGCAGGGAAAAACGAGCAGTACTTC.

The rearrangement joins TRBV30 to TRBJ1-2; 9 bases line up with TRBD1. The CDR3 runs to 13 residues. The germline V gene encodes CDR1 GTSNPN and CDR2 SVGIG (reference sequence). V gave up 0 bases and J gave up 8 bases; unmatched junction bases: 4. In DNA form, the CDR3 reads TGTGCCTGGAGTGTGGACAGGGGTGGGGGCTACACCTTC. Translated: CAWSVDRGGGYTF.

V gene TRBV15 combines with J gene TRBJ1-5; D uncertain. V was trimmed by 0 bases and J by 4 bases, leaving 7 bases between them. CDR1 and CDR2 (germline): LNHNV, YYDKDF (reference sequence). The CDR3 is 14 residues long. CDR3 coding DNA: TGTGCCACCAGCAGAGATCGGGGTAATCAGCCCCAGCATTTT. Protein product: CATSRDRGNQPQHF.

The chain joins TRBV29-1 to TRBJ2-6; 7 nucleotides match TRBD2. CDR1 SQVTM and CDR2 ANQGSEA come from the germline V gene. Trimming removed 1 base from V and 0 bases from J; junction bases left unmatched: 0. This CDR3 has 15 amino acids. CDR3 coding DNA: TGCAGCGTTGAAGGGGGGGGCTCTGGGGCCAACGTCCTGACTTTC. Translating it yields CSVEGGGSGANVLTF. The full variable domain, in which reference TRBV29-1 and TRBJ2-6 provide the parts outside the CDR3, is SAVISQKPSRDICQRGTSLTIQCQVDSQVTMMFWYRQQPGQSLTLIATANQGSEATYESGFVIDKFPISRPNLTFSTLTVSNMSPEDSSIYLCSVEGGGSGANVLTFGAGSRLTVL.

The chain links TRBV28 to TRBJ1-5, with 8 bases aligning to TRBD1. The CDR3 covers 15 residues. J gave up 5 bases and V 4 bases, and 7 bases lay outside the gene matches. Germline CDR1 reads MDHEN; CDR2 reads SYDVKM. In nucleotides, the CDR3 is TGTGCCAGCAGTTCGGACAGGGAGGAGTATCAGCCCCAGCATTTT. Its protein is CASSSDREEYQPQHF.

This sequence joins TRBV27 and TRBJ2-7, with 11 bases that match TRBD1. This CDR3 contains 16 residues. The germline V gene encodes CDR1 MNHEY and CDR2 SMNVEV (reference sequence). V trimming: 1 base; J trimming: 5 bases; junction bases outside the gene matches: 7. CDR3 in DNA: TGTGCCAGCAGTTTATTAAGGGACAGGGGGAGCAACGAGCAGTACTTC. Amino acids: CASSLLRDRGSNEQYF.

In DNA, the CDR3 is TGTGCCAGCAGCTTAGTGGGGACAGGGTTTAATGAAAAACTGTTTTTT. Translating gives CASSLVGTGFNEKLFF. This chain joins TRBV7-2 and TRBJ1-4; 9 bases fit TRBD1. Germline CDR1 reads SGHTA; CDR2 reads FQGNSA. The CDR3 covers 16 residues. The J segment lost 4 bases and the V segment lost 1 base, leaving 4 bases of the junction unmatched.

This chain joins TRBV18 and TRBJ1-2; 7 positions agree with TRBD1. This CDR3 spans 14 amino acids. After removal of 3 bases from V and 6 bases from J, the junction contained 7 bases not matched to a gene. The germline V gene encodes CDR1 KGHSH and CDR2 LQKENI. The CDR3 sequence is CASSPESTGDGYTF. The DNA for the CDR3 is TGTGCCAGCTCACCGGAATCTACAGGGGATGGCTACACCTTC.

The chain is built from TRBV18 and TRBJ2-5, with 10 bases aligning to TRBD2. Trimming cost V 3 bases and J 5 bases; bases outside gene matches: 3. This CDR3 has 14 residues. Germline loops: CDR1 KGHSH, CDR2 LQKENI. The CDR3 loop is CASSPTSGEETQYF. As DNA, the CDR3 is TGTGCCAGCTCACCCACTAGCGGGGAGGAGACCCAGTACTTC.

The gene calls are TRBV29-1 and TRBJ2-2; weak D call: TRBD2 (5 bases). The CDR3 extends over 13 amino acids. Germline values: CDR1 SQVTM, CDR2 ANQGSEA. Trimming cost V 7 bases and J 4 bases, with 13 bases left between them. The DNA of the CDR3 is TGCAGCGGGTCGGGGTGGGGCACCGGGGAGCTGTTTTTT. Amino acids: CSGSGWGTGELFF.

The chain employs TRBV6-6 and TRBJ1-1; tentative D call: TRBD1 (5 bases). Trimming pared 7 bases from V and 2 bases from J, leaving 17 bases between. This CDR3 is built from 15 residues. Per germline, CDR1 MNHNY and CDR2 SVGAGI (reference sequence). CDR3 sequence: CASTPVGAGNTEAFF. The CDR3 bases are TGTGCCAGCACCCCAGTTGGGGCAGGAAACACTGAAGCTTTCTTT.

This chain joins TRBV29-1 and TRBJ2-3; 9 bases agree with TRBD1. This CDR3 is built from 13 residues. The V segment lost 3 bases and the J segment 4 bases; nucleotides outside the gene matches: 2. Germline V gene lookup returns CDR1 SQVTM and CDR2 ANQGSEA. CDR3 bases: TGCAGCGTTGAGACAGGGGGGTCAGATACGCAGTATTTT. Protein product: CSVETGGSDTQYF.

This rearrangement joins TRBV27 to TRBJ2-6; TRBD1 agrees at 8 bases. J lost 0 bases, V lost 7 bases, and 8 bases had no gene match. CDR1 MNHEY and CDR2 SMNVEV come from the germline V gene (reference sequence). CDR3 length: 17 amino acids. CDR3 coding DNA: TGTGCCAGCACCCCCCGGACAGGGATCTCTGGGGCCAACGTCCTGACTTTC. Protein sequence: CASTPRTGISGANVLTF.

The V gene is TRBV4-2, the J gene TRBJ2-7; unclear D gene. Deletions cut 1 base from V and 0 bases from J, with 13 bases between. The CDR3 contains 16 residues. The germline CDR1 and CDR2 sequences are LGHNA and YNFKEQ. DNA of the CDR3: TGTGCCAGCAGCCAAGGGTCGCTTTCGGGCTCCTACGAGCAGTACTTC. As protein: CASSQGSLSGSYEQYF.

This chain joins TRBV2 and TRBJ2-1; 7 bases map to TRBD2. Germline V gene sequence: CDR1 SNHLY, CDR2 FYNNEI. The CDR3 is 17 amino acids. The V gene end was trimmed by 5 bases and the J gene end by 1 base; junction bases not matched to a gene: 11. CDR3 coding DNA: TGTGCCAGCAGTACCACTAGCGTGGGAAGGTCCTACAATGAGCAGTTCTTC. This codes for CASSTTSVGRSYNEQFF.

This chain links TRBV15 with TRBJ2-1; D is possibly TRBD1 (5 bases). Germline CDR1 is LNHNV and CDR2 is YYDKDF (reference sequence). Trimming stripped 3 bases from V and 5 bases from J, with 11 bases between. CDR3 length equals 14 residues. In DNA form, the CDR3 reads TGTGCCACCAGCAGGACAGCTACAAACAATGAGCAGTTCTTC. Its translation is CATSRTATNNEQFF.

V is TRBV19 and J is TRBJ2-1; possible D gene TRBD2, 7 bases. The CDR3 contains 16 residues. V was trimmed by 3 bases and J by 9 bases, leaving 21 bases between them. Germline V gene data show CDR1 as LNHDA and CDR2 as SQIVND (reference sequence). CDR3 sequence reads: CASSIRRGGTVGEQFF. In DNA, the CDR3 is TGTGCCAGTAGTATTCGCAGGGGAGGGACTGTGGGTGAGCAGTTCTTC.

The gene calls are TRBV2 and TRBJ2-7, with a weak D call TRBD1 (6 bases). This CDR3 has 14 amino acids. Per the germline V gene, CDR1 is SNHLY and CDR2 is FYNNEI. V lost 6 bases to trimming and J lost 3 bases, with 15 bases between them. The CDR3 here is CASSKQTGNYEQYF. For the CDR3, the DNA is TGTGCCAGCAGCAAGCAAACAGGGAACTACGAGCAGTACTTC.

The gene calls are TRBV5-8 and TRBJ2-3; maybe TRBD2 (5 bases). Germline CDR1 is SGHTS and CDR2 is YDEGEE. The CDR3 sequence is 15 residues long. Trimming shortened V by 4 bases and J by 0 bases, and 12 bases separated the two germline ends. The CDR3 here is CASSPGLGSTDTQYF. The CDR3, as DNA: TGTGCCAGCAGCCCAGGACTTGGGAGCACAGATACGCAGTATTTT.